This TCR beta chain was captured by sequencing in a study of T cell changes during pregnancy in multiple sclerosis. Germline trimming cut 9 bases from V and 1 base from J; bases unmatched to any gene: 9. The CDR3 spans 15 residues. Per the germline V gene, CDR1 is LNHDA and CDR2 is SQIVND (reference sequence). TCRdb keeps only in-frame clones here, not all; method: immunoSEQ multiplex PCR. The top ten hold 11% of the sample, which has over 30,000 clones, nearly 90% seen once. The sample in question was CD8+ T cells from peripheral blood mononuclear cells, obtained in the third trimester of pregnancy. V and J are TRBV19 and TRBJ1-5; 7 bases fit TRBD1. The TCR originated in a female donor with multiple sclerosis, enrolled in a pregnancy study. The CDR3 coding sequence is TGTGCCAGCACAGACAGGGTTTTGAGCAATCAGCCCCAGCATTTT. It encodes CASTDRVLSNQPQHF.